This T cell receptor (beta chain) is drawn from a study of neurological immune-mediated disorders. The germline V and J ends were trimmed by 4 bases and 6 bases, with 10 bases remaining between them. The CDR3 is 12 amino acids. Germline CDR1 and CDR2: SEHNR and FQNEAQ (reference sequence). The sample holds many counts of this clonotype. From the 5' RACE reads, TCRdb called clonotypes with MiXCR, one entry per CDR3 protein. The profile shows approximately 82,000 distinct CDR3 sequences, 2.5% to 3% of them singletons. The sample consisted of PBMCs. The TCR sequence derives from a woman aged 30 to 39 with multiple sclerosis. V is TRBV7-9 and J is TRBJ2-7; D unclear. In DNA form, the CDR3 reads TGTGCCAGCAGCTCCACTCTCATCGAGCAGTACTTC. Amino acids: CASSSTLIEQYF.